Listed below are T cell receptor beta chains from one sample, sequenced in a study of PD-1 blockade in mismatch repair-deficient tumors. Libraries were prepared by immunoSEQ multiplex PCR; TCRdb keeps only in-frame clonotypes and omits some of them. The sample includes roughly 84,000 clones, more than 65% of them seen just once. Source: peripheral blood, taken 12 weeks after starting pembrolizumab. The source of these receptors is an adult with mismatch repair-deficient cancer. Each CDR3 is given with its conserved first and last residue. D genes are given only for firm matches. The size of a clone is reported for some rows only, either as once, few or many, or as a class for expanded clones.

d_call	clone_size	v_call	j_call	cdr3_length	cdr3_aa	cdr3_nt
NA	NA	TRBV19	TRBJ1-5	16	CASTRREGGWNQPQHF	TGTGCCAGTACTCGCCGGGAGGGGGGCTGGAATCAGCCCCAGCATTTT
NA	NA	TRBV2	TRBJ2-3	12	CASSEIKDTQYF	TGTGCCAGCAGTGAAATTAAAGATACGCAGTATTTT
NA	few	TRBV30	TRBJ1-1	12	CAWSTTNTEAFF	TGTGCCTGGAGTACCACGAACACTGAAGCTTTCTTT
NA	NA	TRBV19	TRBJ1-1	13	CASSISGNTEAFF	TGTGCCAGTAGTATTTCAGGGAACACTGAAGCTTTCTTT
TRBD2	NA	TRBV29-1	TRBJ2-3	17	CSVEGFTREPSTDTQYF	TGCAGCGTTGAAGGGTTTACGCGGGAGCCTAGCACAGATACGCAGTATTTT
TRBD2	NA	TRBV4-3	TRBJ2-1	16	CASSQVRGLAGDIQFF	TGCGCCAGCAGCCAAGTAAGGGGACTAGCGGGAGATATTCAGTTCTTC
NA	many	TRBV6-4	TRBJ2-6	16	CASSDSSGSGANVLTF	TGTGCCAGCAGTGACTCTAGCGGCTCTGGGGCCAACGTCCTGACTTTC
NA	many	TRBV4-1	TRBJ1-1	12	CASSQDAGLAFF	TGCGCCAGCAGCCAAGACGCAGGGTTAGCTTTCTTT
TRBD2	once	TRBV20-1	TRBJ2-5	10	CSGGGKTQYF	TGCAGTGGGGGAGGGAAGACCCAGTACTTC
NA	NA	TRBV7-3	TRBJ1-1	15	CASSSEGPPNTEAFF	TGTGCCAGCAGCTCCGAGGGGCCACCGAACACTGAAGCTTTCTTT
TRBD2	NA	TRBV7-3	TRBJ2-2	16	CASSPNSGRASGELFF	TGTGCCAGCAGCCCAAATAGCGGGAGGGCGTCGGGGGAGCTGTTTTTT
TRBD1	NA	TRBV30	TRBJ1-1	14	CAWSAPTGASEAFF	TGTGCCTGGAGTGCGCCTACAGGGGCCAGTGAAGCTTTCTTT
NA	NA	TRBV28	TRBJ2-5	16	CASSSRGGTYQETQYF	TGTGCCAGCAGTTCCCGTGGCGGGACGTACCAAGAGACCCAGTACTTC
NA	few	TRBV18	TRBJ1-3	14	CASSPPHDGDTIYF	TGTGCCAGCTCACCACCACATGACGGGGACACCATATATTTT
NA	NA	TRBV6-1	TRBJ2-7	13	CASIRARSYEQYF	TGTGCCAGCATAAGGGCGAGATCCTACGAGCAGTACTTC
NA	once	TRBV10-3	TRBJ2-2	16	CAISESLAANTGELFF	TGTGCCATCAGTGAGTCTCTAGCAGCGAACACCGGGGAGCTGTTTTTT
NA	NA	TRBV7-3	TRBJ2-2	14	CASSLARNTGELFF	TGTGCCAGCAGCTTAGCCAGGAACACCGGGGAGCTGTTTTTT
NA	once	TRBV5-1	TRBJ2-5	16	CASSLYGGQVEETQYF	TGCGCCAGCAGCTTGTATGGGGGGCAGGTTGAAGAGACCCAGTACTTC
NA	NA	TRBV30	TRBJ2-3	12	CAWATRSDTQYF	TGTGCCTGGGCCACTAGGAGCGATACGCAGTATTTT
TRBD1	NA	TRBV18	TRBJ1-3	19	CASSPMTRDRTFAGNTIYF	TGTGCCAGCTCACCCATGACCCGGGACAGAACCTTCGCTGGAAACACCATATATTTT
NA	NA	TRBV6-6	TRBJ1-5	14	CASSPRSSNQPQHF	TGTGCCAGCAGCCCTCGGAGTAGCAATCAGCCCCAGCATTTT
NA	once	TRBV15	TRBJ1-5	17	CATSSPIGAEPNQPQHF	TGTGCCACCAGCAGTCCCATTGGCGCCGAACCCAATCAGCCCCAGCATTTT